Below are 19 T cell receptor beta chains sequenced from a single sample in a study of shared clonotypes between healthy human individuals (TCRdb year 2020). Library method: the immunoSEQ multiplex PCR assay. TCRdb limited this immuneACCESS table to in-frame rearrangements with V and J called. A share of clones is missing; checked studies link under half to unresolved V genes, and the rest is unexplained. The sample records 2 million to 2.5 million clones, over 85% of which are singletons. 0.35% to 0.45% of the sample belongs to the ten largest clones. The sequencing input was naive CD4+ T cells from PBMCs. Per the publication, the cell subset or site label means: CD45RA+ positively selected. Every receptor here comes from a man younger than 35 in good health. Some clones in this sample may be carry-over from other donors' samples.

V and J are TRBV7-9 and TRBJ1-5, with no clear D. This CDR3 comprises 12 residues. The V gene lost 5 bases and the J gene lost 8 bases, with 10 bases spanning the gap. Germline CDR1 is SEHNR and CDR2 is FQNEAQ (reference sequence). CDR3 residues: CASSLVEEPQHF. In DNA, the CDR3 is TGTGCCAGCAGCCTCGTTGAGGAGCCCCAGCATTTT.

In nucleotides, the CDR3 is TGTGCTAGTGGCCGGGGACTAGCGGGATCGGTAGATACGCAGTATTTT. It translates to CASGRGLAGSVDTQYF. This rearrangement joins TRBV12-5 to TRBJ2-3; 13 positions agree with TRBD2. The length of the CDR3 is 16 residues. Germline loops: CDR1 LGHNT, CDR2 FRNRAP. Losses at the gene ends were 6 bases for V and 5 bases for J; bases not matched to a gene: 8.

J is TRBJ1-1 and V is TRBV7-2, with 9 nucleotides matching TRBD1. Losses at the gene ends were 1 base for V and 1 base for J; bases not matched to a gene: 4. Germline CDR1 is SGHTA and CDR2 is FQGNSA. This CDR3 is built from 16 residues. The CDR3 region is CASSLGGQGWNTEAFF. CDR3 DNA: TGTGCCAGCAGCTTAGGGGGACAGGGTTGGAACACTGAAGCTTTCTTT. The whole variable domain, filled in from reference TRBV7-2 and TRBJ1-1, reads GAGVSQSPSNKVTEKGKDVELRCDPISGHTALYWYRQSLGQGLEFLIYFQGNSAPDKSGLPSDRFSAERTGGSVSTLTIQRTQQEDSAVYLCASSLGGQGWNTEAFFGQGTRLTVV.

The chain uses TRBV19 and TRBJ1-2; D is uncertain. This CDR3 comprises 14 residues. The V end was cut by 7 bases, the J end by 5 bases, with 17 bases between. Per germline, CDR1 LNHDA and CDR2 SQIVND (reference sequence). The CDR3 bases are TGTGCCAGTAAGGCCCGGGCAGGCGAATATGGCTACACCTTC. This codes for CASKARAGEYGYTF.

This clone occurred once. The chain recombines TRBV27 with TRBJ2-7, with D tentatively TRBD1 (5 bases). The CDR3 sequence is 13 residues long. V lost 3 bases to trimming and J lost 4 bases, with 10 bases between them. Per germline, CDR1 MNHEY and CDR2 SMNVEV (reference sequence). The CDR3: CASSFVTGYEQYF. DNA of the CDR3: TGTGCCAGCAGTTTTGTAACAGGTTACGAGCAGTACTTC.

The genes are TRBV5-4 and TRBJ1-3; 12 bases agree with TRBD1. The V gene end was trimmed by 4 bases and the J gene end by 1 base; junction bases not matched to a gene: 9. The CDR3 runs to 18 residues. Germline assignment: CDR1 SGHNT and CDR2 YYREEE (reference sequence). This CDR3 reads CASSPRGTGGLSGNTIYF. Written as DNA, the CDR3 is TGTGCCAGCAGCCCCCGGGGGACAGGGGGCCTTTCTGGAAACACCATATATTTT.

V usage is TRBV28 and J usage is TRBJ2-7; tentative D call: TRBD2 (5 bases). The CDR3 length is 16 residues. Trimming took 9 bases from V and 5 from J, leaving 26 bases between them. In germline, CDR1 is MDHEN, CDR2 SYDVKM. CDR3 DNA sequence: TGTGCCAGTCGCGTACCCCTAGCATTGAAAAGGGACGAGCAGTACTTC. Amino acid sequence: CASRVPLALKRDEQYF.

The rearrangement joins TRBV6-1 to TRBJ2-5; TRBD2 agrees at 9 bases. The CDR3 has 13 residues. V was clipped by 9 bases and J by 2 bases; unmatched bases: 4. The germline CDR1 and CDR2 sequences are MNHNS and SASEGT. CDR3 sequence: CARSSGVQETQYF. For the CDR3, the DNA is TGTGCCAGGTCTAGCGGGGTGCAAGAGACCCAGTACTTC.

This sequence joins TRBV18 and TRBJ1-5; D unclear. Germline lookup yields CDR1 KGHSH and CDR2 LQKENI. The CDR3 has 14 amino acids. V was cut by 1 base and J by 1 base, with 5 bases left in between. The CDR3 reads CASSPQSSNQPQHF. The CDR3 nucleotides are TGTGCCAGCTCACCACAATCGAGCAATCAGCCCCAGCATTTT.

This clone was counted a few times. This chain connects TRBV30 to TRBJ2-2; 10 bases map to TRBD1. The CDR3 covers 14 residues. V shed 7 bases, J shed 6 bases, and the junction held 8 bases outside the gene matches. Germline-derived CDR1 and CDR2 are GTSNPN and SVGIG (reference sequence). CDR3 sequence (DNA): TGTGCCTCTGACAGGGGGCTTGTCTCCGGGGAGCTGTTTTTT. Protein sequence: CASDRGLVSGELFF.

The chain joins TRBV6-1 to TRBJ1-2; perhaps TRBD1 as D (6 bases). Germline lookup yields CDR1 MNHNS and CDR2 SASEGT. V was cut by 6 bases and J by 0 bases, with 14 bases left in between. The CDR3 is 15 residues long. CDR3 loop: CASSLGGLSNYGYTF. Here the CDR3 DNA reads TGTGCCAGCAGCCTAGGGGGGTTATCTAACTATGGCTACACCTTC.

This clone was seen only a few times. The chain links TRBV9 to TRBJ1-5, with D possibly TRBD1 on 5 matching bases. Trimming removed 2 bases from V and 6 bases from J, with 12 bases in between. Germline CDR1 SGDLS, CDR2 YYNGEE. The CDR3 has 14 amino acids. CDR3 sequence: CASSVTGSVQPQHF. The CDR3 DNA follows: TGTGCCAGCAGCGTTACAGGCTCTGTTCAGCCCCAGCATTTT.

This chain links TRBV27 with TRBJ2-1; 8 nucleotides align to TRBD2. This CDR3 spans 17 amino acids. The V gene end was trimmed by 6 bases and the J gene end by 0 bases; junction bases not matched to a gene: 10. CDR1 and CDR2 (germline): MNHEY, SMNVEV (reference sequence). CDR3 sequence reads: CASSSRGGGSSYNEQFF. The CDR3 DNA reads TGTGCCAGCAGCTCCCGGGGGGGCGGGAGCTCCTACAATGAGCAGTTCTTC.

The J gene is TRBJ1-2, the V gene TRBV5-1, with D uncertain. The CDR3 sequence is 12 residues long. Deletions cut 5 bases from V and 3 bases from J, with 8 bases between. Germline V gene sequence: CDR1 SGHRS, CDR2 YFSETQ. The chain's CDR3 is CASSNRDYGYTF. The CDR3 DNA reads TGCGCCAGCAGTAATCGGGACTATGGCTACACCTTC.

CDR3 loop: CASRMTTTTNEKLFF. DNA for the CDR3: TGTGCCAGCAGGATGACGACAACAACTAATGAAAAACTGTTTTTT. The V call is TRBV2, the J call TRBJ1-4; D is undetermined. The CDR3 is made up of 15 amino acids. Germline V gene lookup returns CDR1 SNHLY and CDR2 FYNNEI. V lost 6 bases and J 0 bases, leaving 11 bases between the germline ends.

The CDR3 reads CASSLSGYEQYF. The CDR3 coding sequence is TGTGCCAGCAGCTTAAGTGGCTACGAGCAGTACTTC. The chain carries TRBV7-6 and TRBJ2-7; D is uncertain. The CDR3 contains 12 residues. Between the trimmed V and J ends, which lost 2 bases and 3 bases, there was a span of 5 bases. CDR1 SGHVS and CDR2 FNYEAQ come from the germline V gene.

The V gene is TRBV5-1, the J gene TRBJ2-3; D is ambiguous. Per the germline V gene, CDR1 is SGHRS and CDR2 is YFSETQ. The CDR3 spans 15 residues. V was cut by 1 base and J by 2 bases, with 11 bases left in between. The CDR3 nucleotides read TGCGCCAGCAGCTTGTGGGCAGCTCACACAGATACGCAGTATTTT. Protein sequence: CASSLWAAHTDTQYF.

This clone has a handful of counts. For the CDR3, the DNA is TGCGCCAGCAGCTTGGCTGGACAGGGGTTGGACACTGAAGCTTTCTTT. Translation gives CASSLAGQGLDTEAFF. The chain joins TRBV5-1 to TRBJ1-1; 9 bases map to TRBD1. Germline V CDR1 and CDR2: SGHRS, YFSETQ. The CDR3 length is 16 residues. With 0 bases clipped from V and 3 bases from J, the junction kept 6 bases outside the gene matches.

The chain has TRBV6-4 and TRBJ2-1; 10 nucleotides line up with TRBD2. The J segment lost 11 bases and the V segment lost 5 bases, leaving 9 bases of the junction unmatched. This CDR3 comprises 14 residues. Germline CDR1 MRHNA, CDR2 SNTAGT. The CDR3 is CASSPIAGGLQQFF. The CDR3 bases are TGTGCCAGCAGTCCTATAGCGGGAGGCCTCCAGCAGTTCTTC.